Presented here are 27 T cell receptor beta chains from one specimen sequenced in a study of T-cell memory formation after mild COVID-19. One entry per CDR3 protein, called by TCRdb with MiXCR from the 5' RACE reads. The sample carries some 29,000 distinct CDR3 sequences, more than 15% recorded once. Source material: PBMCs or a T cell subset sorted from them (not recorded which). These receptors came from an adult who had mild COVID-19 (a few samples of this study predate the infection). Cell type and time point are not known.

This clonotype was counted between two and nine times. The chain combines TRBV6-1 with TRBJ1-6; D is uncertain. The V and J ends lost 1 base and 7 bases respectively, with 8 bases between them. Germline V gene sequence: CDR1 MNHNS, CDR2 SASEGT. The CDR3 has 14 amino acids. The chain's CDR3 is CASSEVNRNSPLHF. The CDR3 DNA reads as TGTGCCAGCAGTGAAGTAAACAGAAATTCACCCCTCCACTTT.

This clonotype was seen repeatedly, ten times or more. The J gene is TRBJ2-1, the V gene TRBV5-1; TRBD2 agrees at 9 bases. Germline CDR1 is SGHRS and CDR2 is YFSETQ. V was clipped by 1 base and J by 4 bases; unmatched bases: 9. The CDR3 runs to 17 residues. CDR3 DNA: TGCGCCAGCAGCTTGTATGCTAGCGGGGACCCATACAATGAGCAGTTCTTC. The encoded protein is CASSLYASGDPYNEQFF.

Comments on this clonotype: One base away lies a much larger clone, so this may be a sequencing read error. V gene TRBV30 combines with J gene TRBJ1-4; D is ambiguous. The V gene lost 3 bases and the J gene lost 17 bases, with 28 bases spanning the gap. This CDR3 contains 15 residues. Germline CDR1 GTSNPN, CDR2 SVGIG (reference sequence). The CDR3 loop is CAWSTSLNSGNTIFF. The CDR3 nucleotides read TGTGCCTGGAGCACCTCCTTGAACTCTGGAAACACCATATTTTTT.

Only a few counts were recorded for this clonotype. The CDR3 protein is CASSQAYGELFF. CDR3 nucleotides: TGTGCCAGCAGCCAAGCTTATGGGGAGCTGTTTTTT. The rearrangement uses TRBV14 and TRBJ2-2; D not certain. The CDR3 totals 12 residues. From germline, CDR1 is SGHDN and CDR2 FVKESK. V was clipped by 1 base and J by 8 bases, with 5 bases between them. Full variable domain (missing parts from reference TRBV14 and TRBJ2-2): EAGVTQFPSHSVIEKGQTVTLRCDPISGHDNLYWYRRVMGKEIKFLLHFVKESKQDESGMPNNRFLAERTGGTYSTLKVQPAELEDSGVYFCASSQAYGELFFGEGSRLTVL.

This clonotype occurred many times. This chain connects TRBV7-2 to TRBJ2-1; possibly TRBD2 for D (7 bases). CDR1 and CDR2 (germline): SGHTA, FQGNSA. This CDR3 comprises 17 residues. The germline V and J ends were trimmed by 5 bases and 6 bases, with 23 bases remaining between them. The CDR3 here is CASSLERGRRGPNEQFF. DNA of the CDR3: TGTGCCAGCAGCCTCGAAAGAGGACGGCGGGGGCCCAATGAGCAGTTCTTC.

This clonotype was observed at least ten times. The gene calls are TRBV5-1 and TRBJ2-2; the D is unclear. The V end was cut by 0 bases, the J end by 4 bases, with 7 bases between. Germline values: CDR1 SGHRS, CDR2 YFSETQ. The CDR3 contains 14 residues. The CDR3 here is CASSLGHSTGELFF. CDR3 coding DNA: TGCGCCAGCAGCTTGGGACATTCCACCGGGGAGCTGTTTTTT. Full variable domain (remainder filled in from reference TRBV5-1 and TRBJ2-2): KAGVTQTPRYLIKTRGQQVTLSCSPISGHRSVSWYQQTPGQGLQFLFEYFSETQRNKGNFPGRFSGRQFSNSRSEMNVSTLELGDSALYLCASSLGHSTGELFFGEGSRLTVL.

This clonotype was recorded at least ten times. The genes are TRBV6-1 and TRBJ1-1; 11 bases line up with TRBD1. V trimming: 5 bases; J trimming: 8 bases; junction bases outside the gene matches: 10. CDR3 size: 15 residues. CDR1 MNHNS and CDR2 SASEGT come from the germline V gene. CDR3 protein: CASSPRSGTGGEAFF. As DNA, the CDR3 is TGTGCCAGCAGTCCGAGGTCCGGGACAGGGGGAGAAGCTTTCTTT.

The V and J genes are TRBV9 and TRBJ2-7; 7 bases align to TRBD1. V shed 4 bases and J 7 bases; nucleotides not matched to a gene: 11. Germline V lookup: CDR1 SGDLS, CDR2 YYNGEE. The CDR3 extends over 14 amino acids. CDR3 nucleotide sequence: TGTGCCAGCAGCATCACAGGGGCCTACGATGAGCAGTACTTC. Translation: CASSITGAYDEQYF.

Ten or more counts support this clonotype. The V gene is TRBV24-1, the J gene TRBJ2-2; D unresolved. V shed 1 base and J shed 4 bases, with 6 bases lying between them. The germline CDR1 and CDR2 sequences are KGHDR and SFDVKD. CDR3 size: 14 residues. The CDR3 DNA follows: TGTGCCACCAGTGATTTACAGACCACCGGGGAGCTGTTTTTT. It encodes CATSDLQTTGELFF.

This chain joins TRBV5-1 and TRBJ2-5, with 9 bases lining up with TRBD2. V shed 3 bases and J 5 bases; nucleotides not matched to a gene: 11. This CDR3 is built from 16 residues. The germline CDR1 and CDR2 sequences are SGHRS and YFSETQ. The CDR3 loop is CASSWSLAGGLETQYF. CDR3 DNA: TGCGCCAGCAGCTGGAGTCTTGCGGGAGGGCTTGAGACCCAGTACTTC.

This clonotype was counted many times. The chain recombines TRBV18 with TRBJ1-6, with D perhaps matching TRBD1 (5 bases). Germline lookup yields CDR1 KGHSH and CDR2 LQKENI. Trimming removed 0 bases at V and 6 bases at J, with 9 bases between. The CDR3 is 15 residues long. CDR3 in DNA: TGTGCCAGCTCACCACCAGGGGACGTTAATTCACCCCTCCACTTT. The encoded protein is CASSPPGDVNSPLHF.

This clonotype was recorded at least ten times. V gene TRBV12-3 or TRBV12-4 combines with J gene TRBJ2-1, with TRBD2 matching 8 bases. V lost 3 bases to trimming and J lost 0 bases; unmatched junction nucleotides: 1. This CDR3 has 15 residues. As DNA, the CDR3 is TGTGCCAGCAGTTTTCGGGGGGGCTCCTACAATGAGCAGTTCTTC. This codes for CASSFRGGSYNEQFF.

The chain couples TRBV19 to TRBJ2-7; 12 bases map to TRBD2. The CDR3 is made up of 16 amino acids. From germline, CDR1 is LNHDA and CDR2 SQIVND (reference sequence). Losses at the gene ends were 3 bases for V and 7 bases for J; bases not matched to a gene: 10. DNA of the CDR3: TGTGCCAGTAGTATTGGGCTAGCGGGAGGGCCGGGTGAGCAGTACTTC. The encoded protein is CASSIGLAGGPGEQYF.

This clonotype was picked up many times. The chain recombines TRBV20-1 with TRBJ2-3, with 7 bases matching TRBD2. Trimming cost V 4 bases and J 3 bases; bases outside gene matches: 10. The CDR3 covers 15 residues. Looked up from germline, CDR1 is DFQATT and CDR2 is SNEGSKA (reference sequence). CDR3 amino acids: CSAIASGGLTDTQYF. For the CDR3, the DNA is TGCAGTGCTATTGCTAGCGGAGGCTTGACAGATACGCAGTATTTT.

In its sample, this clonotype was seen many times. This chain joins TRBV5-6 and TRBJ2-3; TRBD2 matches 10 bases. This CDR3 has 14 residues. J was trimmed by 6 bases and V by 4 bases; bases with no gene match: 5. Germline values: CDR1 SGHDT, CDR2 YYEEEE. DNA for the CDR3: TGTGCCAGCAGCACCGGACTAGCGGTGGATACGCAGTATTTT. As protein: CASSTGLAVDTQYF.

This clonotype was counted ten times or more. The chain recombines TRBV7-2 with TRBJ1-5; D call uncertain. Trimming stripped 3 bases from V and 3 bases from J, with 3 bases between. The CDR3 is made up of 12 amino acids. Germline loops: CDR1 SGHTA, CDR2 FQGNSA. DNA of the CDR3: TGTGCCAGCAGCTTGGACAATCAGCCCCAGCATTTT. Translation gives CASSLDNQPQHF.

In this sample, this clonotype turned up many times. J is TRBJ2-7 and V is TRBV29-1; 8 nucleotides agree with TRBD2. This CDR3 has 16 residues. The V gene's germline CDR1 is SQVTM and CDR2 ANQGSEA. V lost 4 bases, J lost 6 bases, and 17 bases stayed unmatched. In nucleotides, the CDR3 is TGCAGCGTTGCCCGGGGGGGCCCTTCGGAAGCGGGCGAGCAGTACTTC. Translation: CSVARGGPSEAGEQYF.

This clonotype appeared a few times. The chain has TRBV7-9 and TRBJ1-3; no firm D call. CDR1 is SEHNR and CDR2 is FQNEAQ in the germline V gene (reference sequence). V lost 5 bases and J lost 3, with 20 bases in between. CDR3 size: 17 residues. Here the CDR3 DNA reads TGTGCCAGCAGCCGAACACCCTCTCCGATGGATGGAAACACCATATATTTT. Its translation is CASSRTPSPMDGNTIYF.

There are many counts of this clonotype. The CDR3 DNA reads as TGTGCCAGCAGTAGAAGGACTAGCGGGAGGACAAACGCCGGGGAGCTGTTTTTT. It yields the protein CASSRRTSGRTNAGELFF. V and J are TRBV6-6 and TRBJ2-2; 14 bases align to TRBD2. The germline V gene has CDR1 MNHNY and CDR2 SVGAGI (reference sequence). V shed 5 bases, J shed 6 bases, and the junction held 11 bases outside the gene matches. The CDR3 is made up of 18 amino acids.

This clonotype has at least ten counts. This chain uses TRBV9 with TRBJ2-3, with TRBD2 identical over 14 bases. This CDR3 spans 19 amino acids. Trimming cost V 0 bases and J 2 bases; bases outside gene matches: 8. Germline CDR1 reads SGDLS; CDR2 reads YYNGEE. Here the CDR3 DNA reads TGTGCCAGCAGCGTAGGGACTAGCGGGAGGACCATACTCACAGATACGCAGTATTTT. Its protein product is CASSVGTSGRTILTDTQYF. Using reference TRBV9 and TRBJ2-3 for the parts outside the CDR3, the full variable domain is DSGVTQTPKHLITATGQRVTLRCSPRSGDLSVYWYQQSLDQGLQFLIQYYNGEERAKGNILERFSAQQFPDLHSELNLSSLELGDSALYFCASSVGTSGRTILTDTQYFGPGTRLTVL.

The genes are TRBV24-1 and TRBJ2-6; D remains ambiguous. Per germline, CDR1 KGHDR and CDR2 SFDVKD. The CDR3 spans 15 residues. With 4 bases removed from V and 4 bases from J, the gap between germline ends came to 10 bases. The DNA of the CDR3 is TGTGCCACCAGTGACCCCGGATCCGGGGCCAACGTCCTGACTTTC. It specifies CATSDPGSGANVLTF.

Only one count was recorded for this clonotype. A clone one base away is much larger, so this may be a read error. V gene TRBV9 combines with J gene TRBJ1-2; a weak D match, TRBD1 (6 bases). The germline V gene has CDR1 SGDLS and CDR2 YYNGEE. The CDR3 has 14 amino acids. The CDR3 sequence: CASSVVGGPYVYTF. CDR3 bases: TGTGCCAGCAGCGTAGTCGGGGGCCCCTATGTCTACACCTTC.

This clonotype came up many times. The chain employs TRBV18 and TRBJ1-5; tentative D call: TRBD1 (5 bases). The CDR3 has 17 residues. The germline CDR1 and CDR2 sequences are KGHSH and LQKENI. The V and J ends lost 2 bases and 5 bases respectively, with 19 bases between them. This CDR3 reads CASSPTRQSSYDQPQHF. The CDR3 nucleotides read TGTGCCAGCTCACCAACCCGACAGAGCTCTTACGATCAGCCCCAGCATTTT. Full variable domain (missing parts from reference TRBV18 and TRBJ1-5): NAGVMQNPRHLVRRRGQEARLRCSPMKGHSHVYWYRQLPEEGLKFMVYLQKENIIDESGMPKERFSAEFPKEGPSILRIQQVVRGDSAAYFCASSPTRQSSYDQPQHFGDGTRLSIL.

This clonotype was detected many times. V and J are TRBV12-3 or TRBV12-4 and TRBJ1-3; 7 positions match TRBD1. The trim removed 5 bases at V and 0 bases at J, leaving 10 bases unmatched. The CDR3 runs 17 residues. Here the CDR3 reads CASSDTTGPFSGNTIYF. DNA for the CDR3: TGTGCCAGCAGTGATACGACAGGGCCTTTCTCTGGAAACACCATATATTTT.

This clonotype was found many times. Compared with germline, one end of the junction differs, possibly owing to a read error. The V gene is TRBV7-7, the J gene TRBJ1-4, with 11 bases lining up with TRBD1. The CDR3 extends over 18 amino acids. Per germline, CDR1 SSHAT and CDR2 FNYEAQ (reference sequence). DNA for the CDR3: TGTGCTAGCAGATCCTGGGGACAGGGGGTCCCAACTAATGAAAAACTGTTTTTT. This codes for CASRSWGQGVPTNEKLFF.

This clonotype has only a few counts. In DNA form, the CDR3 reads TGTGCCAGCAGCTTAGGGGGAGCGGGATACTATGAGCAGTTCTTC. Translated, it gives CASSLGGAGYYEQFF. The chain joins TRBV11-3 to TRBJ2-1; 7 bases are a match to TRBD2. Trimming at V came to 1 base and at J to 8 bases, leaving 8 bases not matched to a gene. The CDR3 runs to 15 residues. Germline V gene sequence: CDR1 SGHNT, CDR2 YENEEA.

The CDR3 DNA follows: TGTGCCAGCCAGTTGGAGCGGGAGACGAGGGAGCTGTTTTTT. This sequence encodes CASQLERETRELFF. The chain recombines TRBV18 with TRBJ2-2; 8 bases are a match to TRBD2. Germline CDR1 is KGHSH and CDR2 is LQKENI. The V segment lost 8 bases and the J segment 9 bases; nucleotides outside the gene matches: 11. This CDR3 comprises 14 residues.